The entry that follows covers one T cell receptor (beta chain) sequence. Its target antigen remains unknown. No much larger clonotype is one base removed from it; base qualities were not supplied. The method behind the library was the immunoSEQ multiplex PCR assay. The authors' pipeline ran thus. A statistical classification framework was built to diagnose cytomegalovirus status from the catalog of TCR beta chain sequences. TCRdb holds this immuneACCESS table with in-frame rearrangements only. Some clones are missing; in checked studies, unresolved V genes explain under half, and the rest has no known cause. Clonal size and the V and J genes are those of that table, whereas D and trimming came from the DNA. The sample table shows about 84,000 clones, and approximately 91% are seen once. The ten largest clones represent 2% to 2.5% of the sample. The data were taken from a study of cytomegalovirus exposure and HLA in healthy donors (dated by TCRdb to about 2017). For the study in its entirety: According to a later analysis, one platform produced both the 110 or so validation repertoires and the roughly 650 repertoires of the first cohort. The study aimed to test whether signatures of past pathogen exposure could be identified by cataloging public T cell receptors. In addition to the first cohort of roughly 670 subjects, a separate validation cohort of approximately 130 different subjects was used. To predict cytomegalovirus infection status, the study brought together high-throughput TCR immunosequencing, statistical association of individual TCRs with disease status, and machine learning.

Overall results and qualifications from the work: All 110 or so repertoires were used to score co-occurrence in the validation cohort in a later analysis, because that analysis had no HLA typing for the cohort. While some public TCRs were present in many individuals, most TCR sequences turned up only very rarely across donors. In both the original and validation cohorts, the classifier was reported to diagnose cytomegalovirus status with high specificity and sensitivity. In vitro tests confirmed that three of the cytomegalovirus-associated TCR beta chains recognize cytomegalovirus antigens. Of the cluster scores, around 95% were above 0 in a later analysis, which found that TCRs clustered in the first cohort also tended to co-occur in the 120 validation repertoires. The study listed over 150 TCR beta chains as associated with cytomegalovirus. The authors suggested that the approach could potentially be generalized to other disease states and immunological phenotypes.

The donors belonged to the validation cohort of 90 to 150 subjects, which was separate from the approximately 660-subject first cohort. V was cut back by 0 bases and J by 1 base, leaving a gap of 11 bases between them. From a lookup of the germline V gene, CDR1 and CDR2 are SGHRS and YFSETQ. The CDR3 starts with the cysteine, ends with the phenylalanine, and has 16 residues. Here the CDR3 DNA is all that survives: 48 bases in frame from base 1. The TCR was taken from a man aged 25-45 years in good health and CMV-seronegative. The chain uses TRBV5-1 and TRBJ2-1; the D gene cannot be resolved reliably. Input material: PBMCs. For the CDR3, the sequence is CASSLGPVASYNEQFF. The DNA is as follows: TGCGCCAGCAGCTTGGGGCCAGTTGCATCCTACAATGAGCAGTTCTTC.